The next 8 T cell receptor beta chains were all read from a single sample in a study of response to subunit inactivated influenza vaccine. Using its own MiXCR run on the RT-PCR reads, TCRdb lists one record per CDR3 protein. The sample contains more than 550,000 distinct CDR3 sequences, over 9.5% of which appear only once. Sequenced material: PBMCs from blood, taken on the day of vaccination. These receptors were taken from a man aged 45 to 65 who received an inactivated influenza vaccine.

This chain connects TRBV12-3 or TRBV12-4 to TRBJ2-3; no clear D. The CDR3 loop spans 14 amino acids. The V end lost 1 base, the J end lost 2 bases, and 7 bases lay between the germline ends. The CDR3 region is CASSLGLITDTQYF. CDR3 in DNA: TGTGCCAGCAGTTTAGGGCTTATCACAGATACGCAGTATTTT.

The chain has TRBV5-1 and TRBJ2-3, with 10 bases fitting TRBD2. Germline trimming cut 1 base from V and 4 bases from J; bases unmatched to any gene: 6. The CDR3 totals 16 residues. CDR1 is SGHRS and CDR2 is YFSETQ in the germline V gene. The CDR3 DNA sequence: TGCGCCAGCAGCTTGAATCTAGCGGGAGTGGCAGATACGCAGTATTTT. This gives the protein CASSLNLAGVADTQYF.

The V gene is TRBV12-3 or TRBV12-4, the J gene TRBJ2-7; D gene uncertain. This CDR3 spans 14 amino acids. V was pared by 7 bases and J by 0 bases, with 13 bases between. This CDR3 reads CASNRGTRSYEQYF. CDR3 DNA: TGTGCCAGCAACCGAGGAACCCGCTCCTACGAGCAGTACTTC.

This clonotype was detected only a few times. V gene TRBV20-1 combines with J gene TRBJ1-2, with 7 bases that match TRBD1. The junction had 4 bases not matched to a gene; V was cut back by 5 bases and J by 4 bases. The germline CDR1 and CDR2 sequences are DFQATT and SNEGSKA (reference sequence). CDR3 length equals 12 residues. The CDR3 sequence is CSAQGGGYGYTF. DNA of the CDR3: TGCAGTGCTCAAGGGGGCGGCTATGGCTACACCTTC.

This clonotype was counted a single time. The V gene is TRBV7-9, the J gene TRBJ1-5; D is uncertain. Trimming took 1 base from V and 7 from J, leaving 8 bases between them. The CDR3 runs 13 residues. The germline CDR1 and CDR2 sequences are SEHNR and FQNEAQ (reference sequence). The DNA of the CDR3 is TGTGCCAGCAGCTTAGAAGGCCGACAGCCCCAGCATTTT. Protein sequence: CASSLEGRQPQHF.

This clonotype was counted at least ten times. This chain connects TRBV7-9 to TRBJ1-2, with D maybe TRBD1 (5 bases). This CDR3 contains 12 residues. Trimming left V 5 bases short and J 8 bases short, with 12 bases between. Per germline, CDR1 SEHNR and CDR2 FQNEAQ (reference sequence). The CDR3 sequence is CASSPGTFGYTF. CDR3 coding DNA: TGTGCCAGCAGCCCCGGGACGTTCGGCTACACCTTC.

This clonotype was counted ten times or more. The chain couples TRBV7-2 to TRBJ2-1; D is ambiguous. The CDR3 loop spans 12 amino acids. Germline CDR1 and CDR2: SGHTA and FQGNSA. Trimming left V 6 bases short and J 5 bases short, with 8 bases between. The CDR3: CASSQRNNEQFF. DNA of the CDR3: TGTGCCAGCAGTCAAAGGAACAATGAGCAGTTCTTC.

This clonotype was recorded a few times. The chain links TRBV12-3 or TRBV12-4 to TRBJ1-6, with 7 bases lining up with TRBD1. This CDR3 comprises 15 residues. The J segment lost 7 bases and the V segment lost 4 bases, leaving 7 bases of the junction unmatched. DNA of the CDR3: TGTGCCAGCAGTTCCTGGGACAGCCGAAATTCACCCCTCCACTTT. Translating gives CASSSWDSRNSPLHF.